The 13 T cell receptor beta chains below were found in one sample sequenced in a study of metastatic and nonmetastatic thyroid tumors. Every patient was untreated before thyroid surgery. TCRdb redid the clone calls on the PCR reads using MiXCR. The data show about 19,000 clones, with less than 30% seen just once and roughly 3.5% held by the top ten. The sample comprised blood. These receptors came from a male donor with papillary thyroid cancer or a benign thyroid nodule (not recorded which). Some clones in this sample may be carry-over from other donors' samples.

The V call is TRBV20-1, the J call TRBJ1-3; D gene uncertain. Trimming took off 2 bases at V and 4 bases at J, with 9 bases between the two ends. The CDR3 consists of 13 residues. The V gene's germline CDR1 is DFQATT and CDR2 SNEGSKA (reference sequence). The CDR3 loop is CSARSGSGNTIYF. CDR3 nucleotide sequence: TGCAGTGCTAGATCGGGGTCAGGAAACACCATATATTTT.

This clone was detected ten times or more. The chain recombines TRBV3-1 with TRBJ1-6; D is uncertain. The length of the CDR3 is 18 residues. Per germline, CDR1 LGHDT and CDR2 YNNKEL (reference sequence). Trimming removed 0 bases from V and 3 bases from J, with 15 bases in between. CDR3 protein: CASSQDPPDFVYNSPLHF. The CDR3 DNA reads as TGTGCCAGCAGCCAAGATCCCCCGGACTTCGTCTATAATTCACCCCTCCACTTT.

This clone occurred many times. CDR3 bases: TGCAGTGCTAGGACACATGGCTACACCTTC. Protein product: CSARTHGYTF. The chain has TRBV20-1 and TRBJ1-2, with unresolved D. Trimming left V 3 bases short and J 6 bases short, with 5 bases between. From germline, CDR1 is DFQATT and CDR2 SNEGSKA (reference sequence). The CDR3 sequence is 10 residues long.

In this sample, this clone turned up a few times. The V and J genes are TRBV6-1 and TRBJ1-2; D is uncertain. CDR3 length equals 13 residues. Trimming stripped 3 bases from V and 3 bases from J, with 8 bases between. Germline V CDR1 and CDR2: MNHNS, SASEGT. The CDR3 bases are TGTGCCAGCAGTGAGGGCTCAGACTATGGCTACACCTTC. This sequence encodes CASSEGSDYGYTF.

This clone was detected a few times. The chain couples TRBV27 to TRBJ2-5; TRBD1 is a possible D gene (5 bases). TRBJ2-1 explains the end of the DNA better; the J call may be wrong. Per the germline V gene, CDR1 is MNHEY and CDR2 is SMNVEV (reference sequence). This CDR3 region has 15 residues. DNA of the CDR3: TGTGCCAGCAGTCCCCAGGGTGGTGGAAGCAATGAGCAGTTCTTC. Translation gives CASSPQGGGSNEQFF.

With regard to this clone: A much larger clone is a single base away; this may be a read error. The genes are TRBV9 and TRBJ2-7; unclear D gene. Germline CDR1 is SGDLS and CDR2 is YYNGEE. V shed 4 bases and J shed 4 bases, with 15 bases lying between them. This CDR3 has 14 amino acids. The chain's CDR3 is CASSLRYYGYEQYF. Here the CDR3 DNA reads TGTGCCAGCAGCCTCCGGTACTACGGGTACGAGCAGTACTTC. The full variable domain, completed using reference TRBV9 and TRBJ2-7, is DSGVTQTPKHLITATGQRVTLRCSPRSGDLSVYWYQQSLDQGLQFLIQYYNGEERAKGNILERFSAQQFPDLHSELNLSSLELGDSALYFCASSLRYYGYEQYFGPGTRLTVT.

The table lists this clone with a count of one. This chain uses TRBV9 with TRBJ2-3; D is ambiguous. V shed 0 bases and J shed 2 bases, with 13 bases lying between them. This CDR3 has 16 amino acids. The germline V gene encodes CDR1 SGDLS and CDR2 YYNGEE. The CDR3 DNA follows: TGTGCCAGCAGCGTAGGTTCTCTCCCCCACACAGATACGCAGTATTTT. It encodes CASSVGSLPHTDTQYF.

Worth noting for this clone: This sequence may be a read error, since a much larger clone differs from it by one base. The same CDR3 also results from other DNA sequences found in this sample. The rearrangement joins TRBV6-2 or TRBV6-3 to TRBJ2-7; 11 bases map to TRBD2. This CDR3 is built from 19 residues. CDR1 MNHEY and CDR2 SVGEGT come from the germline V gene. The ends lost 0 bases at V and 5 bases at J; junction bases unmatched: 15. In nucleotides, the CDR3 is TGTGCCAGCAGTTACTCGAACCCCCTAGCGGGAGGTCTCTGGGACGAGCAGTACTTC. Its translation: CASSYSNPLAGGLWDEQYF.

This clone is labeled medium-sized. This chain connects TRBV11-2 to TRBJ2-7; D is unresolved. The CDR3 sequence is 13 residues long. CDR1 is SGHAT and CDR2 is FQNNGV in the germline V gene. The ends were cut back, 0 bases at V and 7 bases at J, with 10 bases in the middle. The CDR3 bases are TGTGCCAGCAGCTTAGAGCCGGGTGGAGAGCAGTACTTC. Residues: CASSLEPGGEQYF.

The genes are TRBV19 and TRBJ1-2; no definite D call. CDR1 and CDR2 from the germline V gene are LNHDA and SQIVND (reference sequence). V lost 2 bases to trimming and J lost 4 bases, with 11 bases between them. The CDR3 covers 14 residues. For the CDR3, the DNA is TGTGCCAGTAGTATAAGTGTGGGCCGCTATGGCTACACCTTC. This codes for CASSISVGRYGYTF.

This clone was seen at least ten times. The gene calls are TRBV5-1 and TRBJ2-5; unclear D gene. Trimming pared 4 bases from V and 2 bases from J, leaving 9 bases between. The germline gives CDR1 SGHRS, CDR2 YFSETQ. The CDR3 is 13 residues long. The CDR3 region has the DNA TGCGCCAGCAGCCTAACAGCTCAAGAGACCCAGTACTTC. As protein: CASSLTAQETQYF.

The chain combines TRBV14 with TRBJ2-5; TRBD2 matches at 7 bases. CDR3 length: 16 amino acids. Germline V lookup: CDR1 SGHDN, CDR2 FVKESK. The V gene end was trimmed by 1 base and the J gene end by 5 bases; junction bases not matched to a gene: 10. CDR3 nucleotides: TGTGCCAGCAGCCAAGGGGTGACTAGCCGAATGGAGACCCAGTACTTC. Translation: CASSQGVTSRMETQYF.

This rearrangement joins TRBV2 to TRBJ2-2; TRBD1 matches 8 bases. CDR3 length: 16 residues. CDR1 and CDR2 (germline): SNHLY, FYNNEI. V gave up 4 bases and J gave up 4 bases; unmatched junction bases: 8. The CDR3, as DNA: TGTGCCAGCAGTGTCAAGGGACAGGCTTTCACCGGGGAGCTGTTTTTT. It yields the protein CASSVKGQAFTGELFF.